This TCR beta chain stems from a study of follicular helper T cells after annual influenza vaccination. The overall study: After each seasonal flu vaccination, blood came on days 0, 7 and 28. The study's findings and limits: Day 7 ICOS+CD38+ clones later appeared mostly in ICOS-CD38- cTfh.

In regard to this clone: Its antigen is currently unknown.

Germline loops: CDR1 MNHEY, CDR2 SMNVEV (reference sequence). The CDR3 runs 14 residues. Trimming stripped 4 bases from V and 5 bases from J, with 15 bases between. Time point denoted: 2015-2016 season, 7 days after influenza vaccination. Subjects lived in the community and lacked influenza vaccine within the prior 6 months. Method: immunoSEQ multiplex PCR; TCRdb's copy keeps in-frame clones and lacks some. In the table there are 6,000 to 8,000 clones, approximately 88% of which are singletons. This sequence originates from an adult who received the influenza vaccine. The material was CXCR5+ CD38- circulating T follicular helper cells from blood, obtained 7 days after influenza vaccination. Documented subset: circulating Tfh, non-naive CD4+CXCR5+PD-1+ (ICOS+CD38+ or ICOS-CD38-). The V and J genes are TRBV27 and TRBJ2-7, with D tentatively TRBD1 (5 bases). For the CDR3, the DNA is TGTGCCAGCAGTTCGATCGACAGAACCCACGAGCAGTACTTC. Translated, it gives CASSSIDRTHEQYF.